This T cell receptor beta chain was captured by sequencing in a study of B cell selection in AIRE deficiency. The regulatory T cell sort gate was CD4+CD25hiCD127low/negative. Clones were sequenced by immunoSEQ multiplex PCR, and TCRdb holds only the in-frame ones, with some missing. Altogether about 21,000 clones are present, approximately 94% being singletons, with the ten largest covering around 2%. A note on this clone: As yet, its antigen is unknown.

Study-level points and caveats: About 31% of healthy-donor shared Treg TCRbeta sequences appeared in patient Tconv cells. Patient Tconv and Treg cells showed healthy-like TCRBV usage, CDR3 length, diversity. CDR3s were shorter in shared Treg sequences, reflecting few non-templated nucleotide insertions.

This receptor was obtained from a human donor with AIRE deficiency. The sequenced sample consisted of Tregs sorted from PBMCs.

CDR3 nucleotides: TGTGCCAGCAGCTTAACTAGCGGAGGGGGCACAGATACGCAGTATTTT. Encoded protein: CASSLTSGGGTDTQYF. The chain couples TRBV7-2 to TRBJ2-3, with 8 bases identical to TRBD2. The germline gives CDR1 SGHTA, CDR2 FQGNSA. With V trimmed by 2 bases and J by 1 base, 5 bases remained unmatched. CDR3 length: 16 amino acids.